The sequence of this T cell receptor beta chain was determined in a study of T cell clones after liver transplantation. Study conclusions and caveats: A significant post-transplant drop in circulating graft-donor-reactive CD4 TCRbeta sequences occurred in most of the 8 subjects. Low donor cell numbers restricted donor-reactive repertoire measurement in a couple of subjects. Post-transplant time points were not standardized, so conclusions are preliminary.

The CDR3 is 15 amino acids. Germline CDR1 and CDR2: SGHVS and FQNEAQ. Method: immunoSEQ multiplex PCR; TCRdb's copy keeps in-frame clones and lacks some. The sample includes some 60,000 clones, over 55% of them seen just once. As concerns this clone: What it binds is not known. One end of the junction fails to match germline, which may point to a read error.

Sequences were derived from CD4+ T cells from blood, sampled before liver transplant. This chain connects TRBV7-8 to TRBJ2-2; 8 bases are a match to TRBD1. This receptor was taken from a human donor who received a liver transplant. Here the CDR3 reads CASSLGDRNTGGLFF. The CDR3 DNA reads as TGTGCCAGCAGCTTAGGGGACAGGAACACCGGGGGGCTGTTTTTT.